This passage covers 9 T cell receptor beta chains from one sample sequenced in a study of T cell responses to AZD1222 COVID-19 vaccine (dated by TCRdb to the early 2020s). The time point label of this sample denotes: baseline before first vaccination. The library came from the immunoSEQ multiplex PCR assay. TCRdb stores this immuneACCESS table with in-frame sequences only. Part of the clones is absent; in the studies checked, under half of the shortfall reflects unresolved V genes, and no reason is known for the rest. This sample is represented by about 100,000 clones; roughly 84% of them were singletons. In total, the top ten clones hold over 15% of the sample. The source was peripheral blood, collected on day 0 of AZD1222 vaccination. These receptors were collected from an adult in good health.

The rearrangement uses TRBV6-2 or TRBV6-3 and TRBJ1-5; TRBD1 matches 10 bases. CDR1 and CDR2 (germline): MNHEY, SVGEGT. The junction had 6 bases not matched to a gene; V was cut back by 4 bases and J by 3 bases. The CDR3 consists of 16 residues. Here the CDR3 reads CASSLQGQGTNQPQHF. The CDR3 nucleotides are TGTGCCAGCAGTTTACAGGGACAGGGGACCAATCAGCCCCAGCATTTT.

J is TRBJ1-2 and V is TRBV12-5; D not certain. Germline lookup yields CDR1 LGHNT and CDR2 FRNRAP. The CDR3 sequence is 12 residues long. Trimming took 1 base from V and 7 from J, leaving 7 bases between them. The CDR3 nucleotides read TGTGCTAGTGGTTTGGGGCCCCGTGGCTACACCTTC. Amino acid sequence: CASGLGPRGYTF.

This clone was seen a few times. The V call is TRBV18, the J call TRBJ1-5; D might be TRBD1 (5 bases). Germline loops: CDR1 KGHSH, CDR2 LQKENI. Trimming stripped 6 bases from V and 2 bases from J, with 14 bases between. This CDR3 has 15 residues. The CDR3 loop reads CASSHSGQGNQPQHF. CDR3 DNA: TGTGCCAGCTCCCACTCTGGACAAGGCAATCAGCCCCAGCATTTT.

The chain couples TRBV2 to TRBJ1-1; D not certain. Germline lookup yields CDR1 SNHLY and CDR2 FYNNEI. This CDR3 is 14 amino acids long. With 4 bases removed from V and 1 base from J, the gap between germline ends came to 10 bases. CDR3 DNA: TGTGCCAGCAGTGTGGGCCGAAAGAACACTGAAGCTTTCTTT. Its translation is CASSVGRKNTEAFF.

This chain uses TRBV3-1 (or the pseudogene TRBV3-2) with TRBJ2-4; D not certain. The CDR3 is 18 amino acids. V was shortened by 4 bases and J by 0 bases, with 19 bases between the two germline ends. Germline V gene sequence: CDR1 LGHDT, CDR2 YNNKEL (reference sequence). The DNA of the CDR3 is TGTGCCAGCAGCCCAACGACCCGAAGTCAACTAGCCAAAAACATTCAGTACTTC. This codes for CASSPTTRSQLAKNIQYF.

This clone has only a few counts. The chain uses TRBV5-6 and TRBJ2-1; 7 nucleotides align to TRBD2. The germline V gene encodes CDR1 SGHDT and CDR2 YYEEEE. The CDR3 is 16 amino acids. Trimming at V came to 0 bases and at J to 4 bases, leaving 7 bases not matched to a gene. The CDR3 coding sequence is TGTGCCAGCAGCTTGGGGTTGGCGGGAGAGTACAATGAGCAGTTCTTC. This sequence encodes CASSLGLAGEYNEQFF.

The chain recombines TRBV7-3 with TRBJ1-2, with D perhaps TRBD1 (5 bases). Germline CDR1 reads SGHTA; CDR2 reads FQGTGA. This CDR3 contains 14 residues. The V and J ends lost 5 bases and 7 bases respectively, with 17 bases between them. CDR3 sequence: CASSRDGPLGGYTF. The CDR3, as DNA: TGTGCCAGCAGCCGGGACGGACCCTTGGGTGGCTACACCTTC.

This clone was recorded a few times. The rearrangement links TRBV12-5 to TRBJ1-2, with D unresolved. The CDR3 spans 14 residues. Per germline, CDR1 LGHNT and CDR2 FRNRAP. The V end lost 1 base, the J end lost 8 bases, and 14 bases lay between the germline ends. The DNA for the CDR3 is TGTGCTAGTGGTTTGGGAGCTCCCGGGGAGGGCTACACCTTC. It is translated as CASGLGAPGEGYTF.

This chain connects TRBV14 to TRBJ2-7, with D possibly matching TRBD2 (5 bases). Trimming left V 4 bases short and J 6 bases short, with 16 bases between. Germline lookup yields CDR1 SGHDN and CDR2 FVKESK. The CDR3 runs 14 residues. The CDR3 DNA follows: TGTGCCAGCAGCCCAGGAGGTTATCAAGGCGAGCAGTACTTC. Residues: CASSPGGYQGEQYF. Supplemented by reference TRBV14 and TRBJ2-7, the full variable domain reads EAGVTQFPSHSVIEKGQTVTLRCDPISGHDNLYWYRRVMGKEIKFLLHFVKESKQDESGMPNNRFLAERTGGTYSTLKVQPAELEDSGVYFCASSPGGYQGEQYFGPGTRLTVT.